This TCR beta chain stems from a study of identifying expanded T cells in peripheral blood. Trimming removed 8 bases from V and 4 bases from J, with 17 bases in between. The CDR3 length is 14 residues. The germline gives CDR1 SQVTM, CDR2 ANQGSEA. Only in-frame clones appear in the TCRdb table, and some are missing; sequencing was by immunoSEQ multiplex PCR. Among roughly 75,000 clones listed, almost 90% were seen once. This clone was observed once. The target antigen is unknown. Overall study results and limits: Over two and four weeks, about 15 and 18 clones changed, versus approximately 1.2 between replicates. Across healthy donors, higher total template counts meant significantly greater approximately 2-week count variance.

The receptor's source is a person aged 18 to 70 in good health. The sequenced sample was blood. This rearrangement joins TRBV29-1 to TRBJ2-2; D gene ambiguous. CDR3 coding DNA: TGCAGCCTCCCGAGGCAAGCGAGCACCGGGGAGCTGTTTTTT. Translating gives CSLPRQASTGELFF.